Shown below are 4 T cell receptor beta chains from a single sample sequenced in a study of somatic mutations in cytotoxic T cells in rheumatoid arthritis. Clones were read by immunoSEQ multiplex PCR, and TCRdb kept only the in-frame ones, dropping some. The sample lists some 6,700 clones, around 74% occurring once. Sequenced material: CD8+ T cells sorted from blood. The receptor set was obtained from a woman aged 55-75 years in good health.

This chain uses TRBV6-5 with TRBJ1-4; 9 bases fit TRBD1. Looked up from germline, CDR1 is MNHEY and CDR2 is SVGAGI. This CDR3 is 16 amino acids long. V was clipped by 0 bases and J by 1 base; unmatched bases: 0. This CDR3 reads CASSYSTGGTNEKLFF. The CDR3 DNA is TGTGCCAGCAGTTACTCGACAGGGGGAACTAATGAAAAACTGTTTTTT.

The rearrangement joins TRBV9 to TRBJ2-1; D is unresolved. V lost 0 bases, J lost 5 bases, and 6 bases lay in between. Germline V gene sequence: CDR1 SGDLS, CDR2 YYNGEE. The CDR3 runs 13 residues. CDR3 amino acids: CASSVGHDNEQFF. The CDR3 region has the DNA TGTGCCAGCAGCGTAGGACACGACAATGAGCAGTTCTTC.

This clone was counted once. This chain joins TRBV13 and TRBJ2-5; the D is unclear. Germline V gene lookup returns CDR1 PRHDT and CDR2 FYEKMQ (reference sequence). V gave up 2 bases and J gave up 4 bases, with 8 bases separating them. CDR3 length equals 13 residues. The CDR3, as DNA: TGTGCCAGCAGCTTAAATATCTTAGAGACCCAGTACTTC. Protein product: CASSLNILETQYF.

This chain links TRBV6-5 with TRBJ2-7, with a possible D match to TRBD1 (5 bases). Germline V CDR1 and CDR2: MNHEY, SVGAGI. The CDR3 length is 14 residues. Trimming took off 5 bases at V and 2 bases at J, with 13 bases between the two ends. The CDR3 DNA reads TGTGCCAGCAGTAGCAGGGATCCCCCCTACGAGCAGTACTTC. Its translation: CASSSRDPPYEQYF.